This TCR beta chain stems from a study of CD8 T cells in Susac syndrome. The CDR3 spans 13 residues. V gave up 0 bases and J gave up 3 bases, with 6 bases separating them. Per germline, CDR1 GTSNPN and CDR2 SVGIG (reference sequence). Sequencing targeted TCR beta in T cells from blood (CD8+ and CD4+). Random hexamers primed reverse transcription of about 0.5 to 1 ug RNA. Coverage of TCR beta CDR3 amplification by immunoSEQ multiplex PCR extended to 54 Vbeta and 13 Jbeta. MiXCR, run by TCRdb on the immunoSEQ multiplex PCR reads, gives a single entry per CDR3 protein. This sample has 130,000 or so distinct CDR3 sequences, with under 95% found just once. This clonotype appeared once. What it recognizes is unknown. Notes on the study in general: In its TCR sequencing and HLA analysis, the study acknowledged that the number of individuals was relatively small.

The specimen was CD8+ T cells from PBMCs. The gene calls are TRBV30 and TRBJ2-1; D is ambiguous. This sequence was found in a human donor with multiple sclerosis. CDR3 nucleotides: TGTGCCTGGAGTGTTTTAGACTACAATGAGCAGTTCTTC. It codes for CAWSVLDYNEQFF.